Following are 27 T cell receptor beta chains from one sample sequenced in a study of PD-L1 blockade in urothelial cancer. Clones were read by immunoSEQ multiplex PCR, and TCRdb kept only the in-frame ones, dropping some. Of tens of thousands of clones listed, nearly 85% are singletons. As for time point: pretreatment peripheral blood. This specimen consisted of PBMCs, obtained around atezolizumab (anti-PD-L1) treatment. Every receptor here comes from a man aged 55 to 70 with urothelial cancer.

CDR3 residues: CASSPPVRTAGELFF. Written as DNA, the CDR3 is TGTGCCAGCTCACCACCGGTGAGAACGGCCGGGGAGCTGTTTTTT. The chain carries TRBV18 and TRBJ2-2; D not certain. V gave up 0 bases and J gave up 6 bases, with 11 bases separating them. There are 15 residues in the CDR3. Germline CDR1 reads KGHSH; CDR2 reads LQKENI.

This clone showed up just a few times. The J gene is TRBJ1-2, the V gene TRBV30; D perhaps matches TRBD1 (5 bases). V was pared by 0 bases and J by 8 bases, with 10 bases between. There are 12 residues in the CDR3. Looked up from germline, CDR1 is GTSNPN and CDR2 is SVGIG (reference sequence). The CDR3 DNA reads TGTGCCTGGAGTGTGGACATTGGCGGCTACACCTTC. As protein: CAWSVDIGGYTF.

The chain is built from TRBV6-4 and TRBJ1-2; 8 nucleotides align to TRBD1. Germline values: CDR1 MRHNA, CDR2 SNTAGT. J gave up 3 bases and V 4 bases, and 7 bases lay outside the gene matches. The CDR3 totals 15 residues. The CDR3 DNA is TGTGCCAGCAGTGGGGCGGACAGGGTGGACTATGGCTACACCTTC. Its translation: CASSGADRVDYGYTF.

The V gene is TRBV7-9, the J gene TRBJ1-1; 7 nucleotides agree with TRBD1. The germline V gene encodes CDR1 SEHNR and CDR2 FQNEAQ (reference sequence). Trimming removed 5 bases from V and 7 bases from J; junction bases left unmatched: 4. The CDR3 sequence is 12 residues long. CDR3 amino acids: CASSRRDSEAFF. The CDR3 nucleotides are TGTGCCAGCAGCCGCCGGGACAGTGAAGCTTTCTTT. Combining the CDR3 with reference TRBV7-9 and TRBJ1-1 gives the whole variable domain DTGVSQNPRHKITKRGQNVTFRCDPISEHNRLYWYRQTLGQGPEFLTYFQNEAQLEKSRLLSDRFSAERPKGSFSTLEIQRTEQGDSAMYLCASSRRDSEAFFGQGTRLTVV.

The J gene is TRBJ1-6, the V gene TRBV7-2; D is ambiguous. Germline V gene sequence: CDR1 SGHTA, CDR2 FQGNSA. V shed 8 bases and J shed 7 bases, with 12 bases lying between them. The CDR3 totals 13 residues. In nucleotides, the CDR3 is TGTGCCAGCGGGATAGGGAGAAATTCACCCCTCCACTTT. Translation: CASGIGRNSPLHF. Together with reference TRBV7-2 and TRBJ1-6, the CDR3 gives the full variable domain: GAGVSQSPSNKVTEKGKDVELRCDPISGHTALYWYRQSLGQGLEFLIYFQGNSAPDKSGLPSDRFSAERTGGSVSTLTIQRTQQEDSAVYLCASGIGRNSPLHFGNGTRLTVT.

The V call is TRBV5-6, the J call TRBJ2-5; 8 bases fit TRBD2. This CDR3 is 16 amino acids long. V gave up 2 bases and J gave up 2 bases; unmatched junction bases: 8. Germline V gives CDR1 SGHDT, CDR2 YYEEEE. The CDR3 nucleotides read TGTGCCAGCAGCTTTAGGGCGGGAGGTGTGCAAGAGACCCAGTACTTC. Translating it yields CASSFRAGGVQETQYF.

The CDR3 loop is CASRGDSSVINQPQHF. The CDR3 nucleotides read TGTGCCAGCAGAGGGGACAGCTCAGTGATAAACCAGCCCCAGCATTTT. V gene TRBV2 combines with J gene TRBJ1-5; 7 nucleotides align to TRBD1. J gave up 7 bases and V 6 bases, and 15 bases lay outside the gene matches. CDR3 size: 16 residues. Germline V CDR1 and CDR2: SNHLY, FYNNEI. The whole variable domain, remainder taken from reference TRBV2 and TRBJ1-5, is EPEVTQTPSHQVTQMGQEVILRCVPISNHLYFYWYRQILGQKVEFLVSFYNNEISEKSEIFDDQFSVERPDGSNFTLKIRSTKLEDSAMYFCASRGDSSVINQPQHFGDGTRLSIL.

V usage is TRBV7-2 and J usage is TRBJ2-7; TRBD1 aligns across 7 bases. Trimming took 4 bases from V and 4 from J; bases not matched to a gene: 10. The CDR3 is 15 residues long. Germline values: CDR1 SGHTA, CDR2 FQGNSA. The CDR3 here is CASSYSGTEPYEQYF. In nucleotides, the CDR3 is TGTGCCAGCAGCTATTCCGGGACAGAGCCATACGAGCAGTACTTC.

This clone was detected a few times. This chain uses TRBV4-1 with TRBJ1-1; D possibly corresponds to TRBD1 (5 bases). Trimming cost V 4 bases and J 8 bases, with 20 bases left between them. This CDR3 is built from 15 residues. The V gene's germline CDR1 is MGHRA and CDR2 YSYEKL. CDR3 in amino acids: CASSLEGAGGEEAFF. In DNA, the CDR3 is TGCGCCAGCAGCCTTGAAGGGGCGGGGGGTGAGGAAGCTTTCTTT.

The chain is built from TRBV10-3 and TRBJ2-3, with a tentative D call TRBD1 (6 bases). This CDR3 is 13 amino acids long. The ends were cut back, 6 bases at V and 0 bases at J, with 7 bases in the middle. Germline CDR1 reads ENHRY; CDR2 reads SYGVKD. CDR3 sequence (DNA): TGTGCCATCAGCGGACAGAGCACAGATACGCAGTATTTT. It is translated as CAISGQSTDTQYF.

The J gene is TRBJ2-7, the V gene TRBV19, with TRBD1 as a possible D gene (6 bases). Trimming shortened V by 7 bases and J by 1 base, and 17 bases separated the two germline ends. The germline CDR1 and CDR2 sequences are LNHDA and SQIVND (reference sequence). There are 15 residues in the CDR3. CDR3 loop: CASIGPGQGSYEQYF. The CDR3 nucleotides read TGTGCCAGTATTGGGCCCGGGCAGGGGTCCTACGAGCAGTACTTC.

This sequence joins TRBV7-3 and TRBJ2-2; D uncertain. CDR3 size: 14 residues. CDR1 and CDR2 from the germline V gene are SGHTA and FQGTGA. Trimming stripped 1 base from V and 3 bases from J, with 6 bases between. The CDR3 nucleotides are TGTGCCAGCAGCTTAAGTCGGGACACCGGGGAGCTGTTTTTT. This gives the protein CASSLSRDTGELFF.

This clone showed up just once. This chain connects TRBV29-1 to TRBJ2-1, with 7 bases matching TRBD1. V lost 6 bases to trimming and J lost 9 bases; unmatched junction nucleotides: 8. Germline CDR1 SQVTM, CDR2 ANQGSEA. The CDR3 covers 12 residues. The CDR3: CSVGQAQGEQFF. Here the CDR3 DNA reads TGCAGCGTCGGACAGGCGCAGGGTGAGCAGTTCTTC.

The V gene is TRBV11-2, the J gene TRBJ2-3; 9 positions match TRBD2. V shed 5 bases and J 3 bases; nucleotides not matched to a gene: 9. CDR3 size: 16 residues. Germline CDR1 and CDR2: SGHAT and FQNNGV. CDR3 in amino acids: CASSVDSGSWTDTQYF. Here the CDR3 DNA reads TGTGCCAGCAGCGTCGATAGCGGGAGTTGGACAGATACGCAGTATTTT.

This rearrangement joins TRBV27 to TRBJ2-5, with D maybe TRBD2 (5 bases). CDR3 length: 17 amino acids. CDR1 and CDR2 (germline): MNHEY, SMNVEV (reference sequence). Trimming removed 6 bases at V and 0 bases at J, with 20 bases between. The CDR3 reads CASSPERRSGYQETQYF. CDR3 coding DNA: TGTGCCAGCAGCCCAGAGCGGAGGAGCGGATACCAAGAGACCCAGTACTTC.

The chain has TRBV7-9 and TRBJ1-1; D might be TRBD1 (5 bases). V gave up 1 base and J gave up 1 base, with 16 bases separating them. The CDR3 runs to 17 residues. The germline gives CDR1 SEHNR, CDR2 FQNEAQ (reference sequence). CDR3 residues: CASSLGPGGVANTEAFF. CDR3 in DNA: TGTGCCAGCAGCTTAGGCCCCGGGGGGGTTGCGAACACTGAAGCTTTCTTT.

CDR3 nucleotide sequence: TGTGCCAGCGGTGAAAATTCGGGACAGGGTGATCAGCCCCAGCATTTT. Protein: CASGENSGQGDQPQHF. V and J are TRBV28 and TRBJ1-5; 9 bases are a match to TRBD1. With V trimmed by 8 bases and J by 5 bases, 13 bases remained unmatched. Germline CDR1 is MDHEN and CDR2 is SYDVKM. The CDR3 has 16 amino acids.

The chain uses TRBV7-9 and TRBJ2-1; possible D gene TRBD2, 5 bases. Trimming took 1 base from V and 3 from J, leaving 10 bases between them. Germline loops: CDR1 SEHNR, CDR2 FQNEAQ (reference sequence). The CDR3 sequence is 15 residues long. Here the CDR3 reads CASSLDGGNYNEQFF. The CDR3 region has the DNA TGTGCCAGCAGCTTAGATGGAGGAAACTACAATGAGCAGTTCTTC. The complete variable domain, with remaining parts taken from reference TRBV7-9 and TRBJ2-1, reads DTGVSQNPRHKITKRGQNVTFRCDPISEHNRLYWYRQTLGQGPEFLTYFQNEAQLEKSRLLSDRFSAERPKGSFSTLEIQRTEQGDSAMYLCASSLDGGNYNEQFFGPGTRLTVL.

This clone was detected only once. The rearrangement uses TRBV7-2 and TRBJ2-3; 7 nucleotides line up with TRBD2. In germline, CDR1 is SGHTA, CDR2 FQGNSA. The V gene end was trimmed by 5 bases and the J gene end by 5 bases; junction bases not matched to a gene: 10. The CDR3 is 15 amino acids. The CDR3 sequence: CASSRQASGGDTQYF. The CDR3 DNA reads as TGTGCCAGCAGCCGTCAGGCTAGCGGTGGAGATACGCAGTATTTT.

The V gene is TRBV4-3, the J gene TRBJ1-4; D gene unclear. V was pared by 2 bases and J by 5 bases, with 15 bases between. Germline CDR1 and CDR2: LGHNA and YSLEER. The CDR3 has 16 residues. The CDR3 DNA is TGCGCCAGCAGCCAACAATCGGCACAGTGGAATGAAAAACTGTTTTTT. This sequence encodes CASSQQSAQWNEKLFF.

The chain recombines TRBV18 with TRBJ2-6; a possible D gene is TRBD2 (5 bases). From germline, CDR1 is KGHSH and CDR2 LQKENI. Trimming stripped 1 base from V and 0 bases from J, with 10 bases between. This CDR3 is built from 17 residues. Here the CDR3 reads CASSPRSGDSGANVLTF. In DNA, the CDR3 is TGTGCCAGCTCACCACGGTCCGGGGACTCTGGGGCCAACGTCCTGACTTTC.

The DNA for the CDR3 is TGCGCCAGCAGCCAAGTCCTCTCCCTAGCGGCCCCCTACAATGAGCAGTTCTTC. Its protein product is CASSQVLSLAAPYNEQFF. The V and J genes are TRBV4-1 and TRBJ2-1, with 7 bases lining up with TRBD2. The ends lost 1 base at V and 2 bases at J; junction bases unmatched: 11. The germline V gene has CDR1 MGHRA and CDR2 YSYEKL. The CDR3 sequence is 18 residues long.

The chain is built from TRBV6-1 and TRBJ2-7; D remains ambiguous. Germline V gives CDR1 MNHNS, CDR2 SASEGT. Trimming took off 3 bases at V and 7 bases at J, with 13 bases between the two ends. This CDR3 contains 13 residues. The CDR3 sequence: CASSEVSNREQYF. The CDR3 nucleotides read TGTGCCAGCAGTGAGGTTTCGAATCGGGAGCAGTACTTC.

The chain combines TRBV18 with TRBJ2-2, with D possibly TRBD1 on 6 matching bases. Germline V gene sequence: CDR1 KGHSH, CDR2 LQKENI. The CDR3 has 16 residues. Trimming stripped 6 bases from V and 5 bases from J, with 19 bases between. The CDR3 DNA reads as TGTGCCAGCTCGCAAAACAGGGTACGAGATACCGGGGAGCTGTTTTTT. This translates into CASSQNRVRDTGELFF.

The chain couples TRBV7-2 to TRBJ1-1; no reliable D call. CDR1 and CDR2 (germline): SGHTA, FQGNSA. The ends were cut back, 1 base at V and 10 bases at J, with 13 bases in the middle. CDR3 length: 13 amino acids. This chain's CDR3 is CASSLDGRVRAFF. The DNA of the CDR3 is TGTGCCAGCAGCTTAGACGGTAGAGTACGAGCTTTCTTT.

The chain uses TRBV5-6 and TRBJ2-1; 12 nucleotides align to TRBD2. V was pared by 3 bases and J by 8 bases, with 6 bases of the junction left unmatched. The CDR3 runs 15 residues. The germline gives CDR1 SGHDT, CDR2 YYEEEE. The CDR3 coding sequence is TGTGCCAGCAGCTCAGGACTAGCGGGAACCGATGAGCAGTTCTTC. It codes for CASSSGLAGTDEQFF. The complete variable domain, with remaining parts taken from reference TRBV5-6 and TRBJ2-1, reads DAGVTQSPTHLIKTRGQQVTLRCSPKSGHDTVSWYQQALGQGPQFIFQYYEEEERQRGNFPDRFSGHQFPNYSSELNVNALLLGDSALYLCASSSGLAGTDEQFFGPGTRLTVL.

This clone occurred a few times. This chain uses TRBV5-1 with TRBJ1-4; D is possibly TRBD1 (5 bases). The CDR3 has 14 amino acids. V shed 4 bases and J shed 5 bases, with 12 bases lying between them. In germline, CDR1 is SGHRS, CDR2 YFSETQ. The CDR3 region has the DNA TGCGCCAGCAGCCGACAGTCTCAAAATGAAAAACTGTTTTTT. Protein: CASSRQSQNEKLFF.